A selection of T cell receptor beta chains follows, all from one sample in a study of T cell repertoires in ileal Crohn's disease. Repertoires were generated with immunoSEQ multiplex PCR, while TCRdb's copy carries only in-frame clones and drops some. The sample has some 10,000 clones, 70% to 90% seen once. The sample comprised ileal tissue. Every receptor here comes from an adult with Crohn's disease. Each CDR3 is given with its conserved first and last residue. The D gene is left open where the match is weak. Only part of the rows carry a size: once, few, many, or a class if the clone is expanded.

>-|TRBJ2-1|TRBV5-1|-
CASSLGGIQEMRQFF
TGCGCCAGCAGCTTGGGCGGGATCCAGGAGATGAGGCAGTTCTTC
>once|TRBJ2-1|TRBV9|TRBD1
CASSGGTGDYNEQFF
TGTGCCAGCAGCGGTGGGACAGGGGACTACAATGAGCAGTTCTTC
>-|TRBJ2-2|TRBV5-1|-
CASFGGWNTGELFF
TGCGCCAGCTTTGGCGGGTGGAACACCGGGGAGCTGTTTTTT
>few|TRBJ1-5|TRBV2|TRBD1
CASSVQQGNQPQHF
TGTGCCAGCAGTGTTCAACAGGGGAATCAGCCCCAGCATTTT
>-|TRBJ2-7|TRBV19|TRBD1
CASSPRGTGVSSYEQYF
TGTGCCAGTAGTCCCAGGGGGACAGGAGTTAGCTCCTACGAGCAGTACTTC
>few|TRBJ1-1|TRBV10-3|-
CAISENREMNTEAFF
TGTGCCATCAGTGAGAATCGAGAGATGAACACTGAAGCTTTCTTT
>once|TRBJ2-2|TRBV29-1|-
CSVGVGSSPGELFF
TGCAGCGTTGGAGTCGGGTCTTCGCCCGGGGAGCTGTTTTTT
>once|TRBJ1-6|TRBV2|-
CASRDTGRSPLHF
TGTGCCAGCAGGGATACAGGTCGTTCACCCCTCCACTTT
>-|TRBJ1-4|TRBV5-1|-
CASSSGQNNEKLFF
TGCGCCAGCAGCAGTGGTCAGAATAATGAAAAACTGTTTTTT
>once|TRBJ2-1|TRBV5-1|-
CASSYGCTGYNEQFF
TGCGCCAGCAGCTACGGGTGTACTGGGTACAATGAGCAGTTCTTC
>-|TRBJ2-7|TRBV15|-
CATSRDLGTAYEQYF
TGTGCCACCAGCAGAGATCTCGGGACTGCCTACGAGCAGTACTTC
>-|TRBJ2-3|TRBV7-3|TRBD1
CASSPKTGHTQYF
TGTGCCAGCAGCCCCAAGACAGGGCATACGCAGTATTTT
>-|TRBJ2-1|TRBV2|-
CASCRDTYNEQFF
TGTGCCAGCTGCCGGGACACTTACAATGAGCAGTTCTTC
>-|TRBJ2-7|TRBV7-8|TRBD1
CASRQGQGAYEQYF
TGTGCCAGCCGCCAAGGACAGGGGGCCTACGAGCAGTACTTC
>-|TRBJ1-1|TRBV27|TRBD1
CASSLWTGSMNTEAFF
TGTGCCAGCAGTTTATGGACAGGCTCTATGAACACTGAAGCTTTCTTT
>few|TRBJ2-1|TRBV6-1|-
CASIPRTYNEQFF
TGTGCCAGCATCCCACGTACATACAATGAGCAGTTCTTC
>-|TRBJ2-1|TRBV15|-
CATSPAATYNEQFF
TGTGCCACCAGCCCAGCGGCTACCTACAATGAGCAGTTCTTC
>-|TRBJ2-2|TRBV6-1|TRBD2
CASSELAGAAGTGELFF
TGTGCCAGCAGTGAATTAGCGGGAGCCGCTGGGACCGGGGAGCTGTTTTTT
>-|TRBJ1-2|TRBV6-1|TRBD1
CASERQGGYYGYTF
TGTGCCAGCGAGAGACAGGGGGGATACTATGGCTACACCTTC
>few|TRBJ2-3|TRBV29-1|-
CSVDEGSDTQYF
TGCAGCGTTGATGAGGGCTCAGATACGCAGTATTTT
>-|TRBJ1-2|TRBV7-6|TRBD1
CASSSVDRGGGYTF
TGTGCCAGCAGCTCAGTCGACAGGGGTGGTGGCTACACCTTC
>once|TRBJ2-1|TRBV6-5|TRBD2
CASRTGTSGGNEQFF
TGTGCCAGCAGAACCGGGACTAGCGGAGGCAATGAGCAGTTCTTC
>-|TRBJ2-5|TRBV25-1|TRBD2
CASSASGRSETQYF
TGTGCCAGCAGTGCGAGCGGGAGATCGGAGACCCAGTACTTC
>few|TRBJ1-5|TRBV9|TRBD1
CASSGTGGSSQPQHF
TGTGCCAGCAGCGGTACAGGGGGCTCGAGTCAGCCCCAGCATTTT
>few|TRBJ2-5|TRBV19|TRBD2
CASSPGLAGLTQYF
TGTGCCAGTAGTCCCGGACTAGCGGGATTGACCCAGTACTTC
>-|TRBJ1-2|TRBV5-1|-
CASSLAGNYGYTF
TGCGCCAGCAGCTTAGCCGGTAACTATGGCTACACCTTC
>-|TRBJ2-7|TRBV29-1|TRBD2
CSVRLAGGPYEQYF
TGCAGCGTCAGACTAGCGGGAGGGCCCTACGAGCAGTACTTC
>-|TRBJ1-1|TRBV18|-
CASSAGVNTEAFF
TGTGCCAGCTCAGCCGGGGTGAACACTGAAGCTTTCTTT
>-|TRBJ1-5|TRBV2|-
CASRGGDSNQPQHF
TGTGCCAGCCGAGGGGGAGATAGCAATCAGCCCCAGCATTTT